This T cell receptor beta chain appears in the sequencing data of a study of T cell responses to AZD1222 COVID-19 vaccine. General study points: CD4 TCRs covered the whole spike, strongest at regions 160-218 and 743-854. Per reports, nearly half of all spike-specific TCRs target regions that are unmutated in variants. Baseline testing showed seropositivity in only six AZD1222 recipients.

In regard to this clone: Its antigen is still unknown.

V was clipped by 4 bases and J by 5 bases, with 17 bases between them. The V gene's germline CDR1 is SNHLY and CDR2 FYNNEI. The CDR3 covers 15 residues. Doses given second, at about 4 or about 12 weeks, were pooled. The method was immunoSEQ multiplex PCR; TCRdb's version includes in-frame clones alone and lacks a portion of them. The sample includes around 180,000 clones, approximately 94% of them seen just once. The TCR sequence derives from an adult who received the AZD1222 COVID-19 vaccine. The V call is TRBV2, the J call TRBJ1-1, with D possibly being TRBD1 (6 bases). The sample was peripheral blood, taken 28 days after the second AZD1222 dose. The CDR3 DNA reads as TGTGCCAGCAGTGCTTTGCTGGGGGCGGGGACTGAAGCTTTCTTT. It specifies CASSALLGAGTEAFF.